This T cell receptor (beta chain) was profiled in a study of blood T cell repertoires in COVID-19. Study context: Collection of acute and convalescent COVID-19 samples took place in the United States, Italy and Spain. Nucleic acid was either cDNA or gDNA, and it came from T cells, B-cell-depleted T cells, or PBMCs.

Germline V gene lookup returns CDR1 SEHNR and CDR2 FQNEAQ (reference sequence). The CDR3 runs 14 residues. After removal of 4 bases from V and 9 bases from J, the junction contained 5 bases not matched to a gene. In the authors' workflow: Reference gene primer amplification in the assay estimated nucleated cell counts. The assay was immunoSEQ multiplex PCR, and TCRdb's table has in-frame clones only and misses some. V and J calls and clone size are as listed in that table; D and trimming were resolved from the DNA. The sample comprises 130,000 to 150,000 clones, roughly 82% of which are singletons, and about 7% rests with the top ten.

Sample: peripheral blood. The chain recombines TRBV7-9 with TRBJ1-4; 10 bases agree with TRBD1. The source is a woman aged 50 to 65 in a cohort sampled during active or convalescent COVID-19. CDR3: CASSWGQGSKKLFF. DNA of the CDR3: TGTGCCAGCAGCTGGGGACAGGGGAGTAAAAAACTGTTTTTT.